This T cell receptor (beta chain) was profiled in a study of blood T cell repertoires in COVID-19. CDR1 is GTSNPN, CDR2 SVGIG, per germline (reference sequence). The CDR3 length is 16 residues. The J segment lost 5 bases and the V segment lost 8 bases, leaving 18 bases of the junction unmatched. The assay was immunoSEQ multiplex PCR, and TCRdb's table has in-frame clones only and misses some. The table has 15,000 to 20,000 clones, about 88% seen once. Sequenced material: peripheral blood. This TCR was sampled from a human donor in a cohort sampled during active COVID-19. The rearrangement joins TRBV30 to TRBJ1-2; TRBD1 agrees at 9 bases. CDR3 nucleotides: TGTGCCGGGGAGGGGGCGCCGGGACAGGGATCGTATGGCTACACCTTC. This sequence encodes CAGEGAPGQGSYGYTF.